Presented here are 26 T cell receptor beta chains from one specimen sequenced in a study of blood T cells in healthy people across ages. It was with a sample-barcoded 5' primer and a J-beta primer mix that a second PCR of roughly 6 to 12 cycles was run. TCRdb re-analysed the 5' RACE reads in MiXCR, keeping a single row per CDR3 protein. This table holds some 1,500,000 distinct CDR3 sequences, roughly 43% found once. The sample was blood. These receptors were taken from a woman in her late teens or twenties in good health.

The J gene is TRBJ2-1, the V gene TRBV24-1; D is perhaps TRBD1 (5 bases). The CDR3 totals 13 residues. V lost 2 bases and J 7 bases, leaving 8 bases between the germline ends. Germline V CDR1 and CDR2: KGHDR, SFDVKD. The DNA for the CDR3 is TGTGCCACCAGTGATTCCGACAGAAATGAGCAGTTCTTC. Its protein product is CATSDSDRNEQFF.

This clonotype was found a few times. The rearrangement links TRBV28 to TRBJ2-1; D is uncertain. CDR1 is MDHEN and CDR2 is SYDVKM in the germline V gene. The V and J ends lost 5 bases and 5 bases respectively, with 16 bases between them. The length of the CDR3 is 15 residues. The CDR3 region has the DNA TGTGCCAGCAGTCGGTCGGGTTCACTAAACAATGAGCAGTTCTTC. Amino acid sequence: CASSRSGSLNNEQFF.

V gene TRBV7-9 combines with J gene TRBJ1-2; maybe TRBD1 (6 bases). V shed 5 bases and J shed 8 bases, with 15 bases lying between them. This CDR3 contains 13 residues. Germline CDR1 reads SEHNR; CDR2 reads FQNEAQ (reference sequence). The CDR3 region is CASSPPGGQGYTF. The CDR3 DNA follows: TGTGCCAGCAGCCCCCCCGGGGGGCAGGGCTACACCTTC. The full variable domain, rest sourced from reference TRBV7-9 and TRBJ1-2, is DTGVSQNPRHKITKRGQNVTFRCDPISEHNRLYWYRQTLGQGPEFLTYFQNEAQLEKSRLLSDRFSAERPKGSFSTLEIQRTEQGDSAMYLCASSPPGGQGYTFGSGTRLTVV.

The chain uses TRBV10-3 and TRBJ2-2, with TRBD1 matching over 11 bases. V dropped 2 bases and J dropped 4; count of bases not matched to a gene: 3. This CDR3 is built from 16 residues. Germline lookup yields CDR1 ENHRY and CDR2 SYGVKD. The CDR3 protein is CAISEKDRGLTGELFF. DNA for the CDR3: TGTGCCATCAGTGAGAAGGACAGGGGGCTCACCGGGGAGCTGTTTTTT.

The chain is built from TRBV4-2 and TRBJ2-7; D may correspond to TRBD1 or TRBD2 (6 bases each). The CDR3 has 17 amino acids. Looked up from germline, CDR1 is LGHNA and CDR2 is YNFKEQ. V was pared by 0 bases and J by 3 bases, with 18 bases between. CDR3 sequence: CASSQDSGAVLSYEQYF. CDR3 DNA: TGTGCCAGCAGCCAAGATTCGGGGGCCGTATTAAGCTACGAGCAGTACTTC.

A remark on this clonotype: At one of its ends the junction is not consistent with the germline gene, which may arise from a read error. This chain links TRBV20-1 with TRBJ1-2, with 7 bases fitting TRBD1. Germline CDR1 reads DFQATT; CDR2 reads SNEGSKA (reference sequence). The CDR3 consists of 11 residues. CDR3 DNA sequence: TGCAGTGCTGACAGGGCGTATGACTACACCTTC. Its protein is CSADRAYDYTF.

In DNA, the CDR3 is TGTGCCAGCAGTTTTGCTGAAGCTTTCTTT. It encodes CASSFAEAFF. The V gene is TRBV12-3 or TRBV12-4, the J gene TRBJ1-1; D is undetermined. This CDR3 has 10 amino acids. The V end was cut by 3 bases, the J end by 6 bases, with 2 bases between.

The rearrangement uses TRBV28 and TRBJ2-3; 10 bases map to TRBD1. This CDR3 comprises 16 residues. With 6 bases clipped from V and 1 base from J, the junction kept 7 bases outside the gene matches. CDR1 is MDHEN and CDR2 is SYDVKM in the germline V gene. Here the CDR3 DNA reads TGTGCCAGCAGCCTAACCGGGACAGGGGGCACAGATACGCAGTATTTT. Translated, it gives CASSLTGTGGTDTQYF.

The chain has TRBV5-1 and TRBJ1-1; TRBD1 agrees at 9 bases. Germline assignment: CDR1 SGHRS and CDR2 YFSETQ. V was pared by 4 bases and J by 8 bases, with 9 bases of the junction left unmatched. The length of the CDR3 is 14 residues. In nucleotides, the CDR3 is TGCGCCAGCAGCCCGGACAGGGGAGTTAAAGAAGCTTTCTTT. It is translated as CASSPDRGVKEAFF. The full variable domain, completed using reference TRBV5-1 and TRBJ1-1, is KAGVTQTPRYLIKTRGQQVTLSCSPISGHRSVSWYQQTPGQGLQFLFEYFSETQRNKGNFPGRFSGRQFSNSRSEMNVSTLELGDSALYLCASSPDRGVKEAFFGQGTRLTVV.

This clonotype was recorded a few times. This chain links TRBV11-2 with TRBJ1-2; 7 nucleotides match TRBD1. V shed 4 bases, J shed 7 bases, and the junction held 12 bases outside the gene matches. The CDR3 spans 15 residues. Germline V lookup: CDR1 SGHAT, CDR2 FQNNGV. In nucleotides, the CDR3 is TGTGCCAGCAGCTCCCTGACAGGGAGAGGGTCTGGCTACACCTTC. This sequence encodes CASSSLTGRGSGYTF.

The chain couples TRBV3-1 to TRBJ2-1, with 7 positions matching TRBD2. With V trimmed by 0 bases and J by 5 bases, 7 bases remained unmatched. Germline V gene lookup returns CDR1 LGHDT and CDR2 YNNKEL (reference sequence). This CDR3 has 16 residues. This CDR3 reads CASSQEPPSGNNEQFF. The CDR3 DNA follows: TGTGCCAGCAGCCAAGAACCCCCTAGCGGAAACAATGAGCAGTTCTTC.

This clonotype showed up just a few times. The rearrangement uses TRBV24-1 and TRBJ2-1; 9 positions match TRBD1. CDR3 size: 16 residues. J was trimmed by 6 bases and V by 4 bases; bases with no gene match: 9. Germline loops: CDR1 KGHDR, CDR2 SFDVKD. The CDR3 bases are TGTGCCACCAGTGAAATGGGTCAGACAGGGGGCAATGAGCAGTTCTTC. This sequence encodes CATSEMGQTGGNEQFF.

This clonotype appeared a few times. V gene TRBV12-3 or TRBV12-4 combines with J gene TRBJ2-7; 8 bases fit TRBD1. Trimming took 4 bases from V and 7 from J; bases not matched to a gene: 12. The CDR3 consists of 15 residues. The CDR3 nucleotides read TGTGCCAGCAGTTCCTCCGGACAGGGCCGGTGGGAGCAGTACTTC. Amino acid sequence: CASSSSGQGRWEQYF.

This clonotype has only one observation. The gene calls are TRBV28 and TRBJ2-2; D is tentatively TRBD1 or TRBD2 (5 bases each). The germline V and J ends were trimmed by 6 bases and 5 bases, with 13 bases remaining between them. The CDR3 covers 14 residues. Germline CDR1 and CDR2: MDHEN and SYDVKM. CDR3 in DNA: TGTGCCAGCAGGGGGACGGTCGTAACCGGGGAGCTGTTTTTT. The encoded protein is CASRGTVVTGELFF. Looking up the rest from reference TRBV28 and TRBJ2-2 gives the full variable domain: DVKVTQSSRYLVKRTGEKVFLECVQDMDHENMFWYRQDPGLGLRLIYFSYDVKMKEKGDIPEGYSVSREKKERFSLILESASTNQTSMYLCASRGTVVTGELFFGEGSRLTVL.

The chain joins TRBV6-2 or TRBV6-3 to TRBJ1-6; D perhaps matches TRBD1 (6 bases). With 4 bases removed from V and 10 bases from J, the gap between germline ends came to 14 bases. CDR3 length equals 14 residues. Germline CDR1 is MNHEY and CDR2 is SVGEGT. The CDR3: CASSFARGGSPLHF. The CDR3 DNA sequence: TGTGCCAGCAGTTTTGCCAGGGGTGGCTCACCCCTCCACTTT.

The chain uses TRBV2 and TRBJ1-2; no definite D call. The CDR3 covers 14 residues. The germline V gene encodes CDR1 SNHLY and CDR2 FYNNEI. The germline V and J ends were trimmed by 1 base and 8 bases, with 14 bases remaining between them. The CDR3 DNA is TGTGCCAGCAGTGAAGGGAACACCCCCGGCGGCTACACCTTC. This sequence encodes CASSEGNTPGGYTF. Looking up the rest from reference TRBV2 and TRBJ1-2 gives the full variable domain: EPEVTQTPSHQVTQMGQEVILRCVPISNHLYFYWYRQILGQKVEFLVSFYNNEISEKSEIFDDQFSVERPDGSNFTLKIRSTKLEDSAMYFCASSEGNTPGGYTFGSGTRLTVV.

This chain connects TRBV25-1 to TRBJ2-3; 9 nucleotides line up with TRBD2. Losses at the gene ends were 2 bases for V and 0 bases for J; bases not matched to a gene: 9. Germline V gives CDR1 MGHDK, CDR2 SYGVNS. The CDR3 has 18 residues. The chain's CDR3 is CASSEVLGSGSSTDTQYF. The CDR3 DNA is TGTGCCAGCAGTGAAGTTCTGGGTAGCGGGAGTAGCACAGATACGCAGTATTTT.

The chain uses TRBV29-1 and TRBJ2-5; 10 bases fit TRBD1. The tail of the sequence fits TRBJ2-7 better, so the J call may be wrong. The germline CDR1 and CDR2 sequences are SQVTM and ANQGSEA. The CDR3 is made up of 10 amino acids. CDR3 residues: CSGQGGEQYF. The CDR3, as DNA: TGCAGTGGACAGGGGGGCGAGCAGTACTTC.

This rearrangement joins TRBV2 to TRBJ2-1; 10 nucleotides align to TRBD1. Germline V CDR1 and CDR2: SNHLY, FYNNEI. CDR3 length: 14 residues. The ends lost 8 bases at V and 6 bases at J; junction bases unmatched: 7. CDR3 coding DNA: TGTGCCAGCGGCGGGACAGGGGTGGGCAATGAGCAGTTCTTC. Amino acids: CASGGTGVGNEQFF.

The V and J genes are TRBV29-1 and TRBJ1-2; D not certain. V lost 4 bases to trimming and J lost 2 bases, with 5 bases between them. This CDR3 spans 11 amino acids. CDR1 and CDR2 (germline): SQVTM, ANQGSEA. The CDR3 coding sequence is TGCAGCGTTGTCCAGAACTATGGCTACACCTTC. Protein sequence: CSVVQNYGYTF.

V and J are TRBV29-1 and TRBJ2-3; 14 nucleotides align to TRBD2. V trimming: 1 base; J trimming: 4 bases; junction bases outside the gene matches: 4. CDR1 is SQVTM and CDR2 is ANQGSEA in the germline V gene. The CDR3 has 16 amino acids. The CDR3 DNA is TGCAGCGTTGAAGGTGGACTAGCGGGGGGCCCAGATACGCAGTATTTT. Translating gives CSVEGGLAGGPDTQYF.

This chain connects TRBV11-1 to TRBJ2-4; 7 nucleotides agree with TRBD2. The J call is doubtful: the DNA matches TRBJ2-7 better. This CDR3 contains 13 residues. Per the germline V gene, CDR1 is SGHAT and CDR2 is FQDESV (reference sequence). The CDR3 here is CASRPGGRNEQYF. The DNA for the CDR3 is TGTGCCAGCAGGCCGGGAGGACGCAACGAGCAGTACTTC.

This clonotype was counted a few times. The genes are TRBV12-3 or TRBV12-4 and TRBJ2-1, with TRBD1 matching 7 bases. There are 16 residues in the CDR3. J was trimmed by 0 bases and V by 2 bases; bases with no gene match: 4. The CDR3 sequence is CASSLKGASSYNEQFF. As DNA, the CDR3 is TGTGCCAGCAGTTTAAAGGGGGCGAGCTCCTACAATGAGCAGTTCTTC.

This rearrangement joins TRBV4-3 to TRBJ2-1; weak D call: TRBD2 (5 bases). The CDR3 spans 15 residues. V was clipped by 1 base and J by 3 bases, with 10 bases between them. Per germline, CDR1 LGHNA and CDR2 YSLEER. In DNA, the CDR3 is TGCGCCAGCAGCCAAGGGCGGACTTTCTACAATGAGCAGTTCTTC. Its protein is CASSQGRTFYNEQFF.

This clonotype has only a few counts. The chain combines TRBV29-1 with TRBJ1-2; D is unresolved. Germline CDR1 is SQVTM and CDR2 is ANQGSEA. Trimming left V 3 bases short and J 7 bases short, with 12 bases between. The CDR3 totals 12 residues. In nucleotides, the CDR3 is TGCAGCGTTGATGAGGGTGGGATTGGCTACACCTTC. This codes for CSVDEGGIGYTF.

CDR3 sequence (DNA): TGTGCCAGCAGTGAGGGGACAAATGAAGCTTTCTTT. This translates into CASSEGTNEAFF. V is TRBV6-6 and J is TRBJ1-1, with D perhaps matching TRBD1 (6 bases). Germline assignment: CDR1 MNHNY and CDR2 SVGAGI (reference sequence). Trimming took 5 bases from V and 7 from J, leaving 11 bases between them. This CDR3 region has 12 residues.